This TCR beta chain derives from a study of blood T cell repertoires in COVID-19 (dated by TCRdb to 2018 to 2021). General notes on the study: Collaborator samples came from the United States, Italy and Spain and covered acute and convalescent phases of COVID-19. The prospective study material was composed of cDNA or gDNA derived from T cells, B-cell-depleted T cells, or PBMCs. Deeply sampled blood TCRbeta repertoires from subjects exposed to, actively infected with, or recovered from COVID-19 were included in the dataset. The repertoires were made available in a free public database intended to serve as a resource for research on the immune response to SARS-CoV-2. The samples were drawn from the first 160 participants of the ongoing ImmuneRACE study and from 1,200 or so subjects provided by 6 global collaborators. The sample metadata nearly always contained a de-identified subject ID, COVID-19 status, age in years and sex. Where available, HLA class I and class II types were taken from metadata supplied by the sample provider and were not determined by assay-based typing.

CDR1 and CDR2, per the germline V gene, are SQVTM and ANQGSEA. Including the terminal cysteine and phenylalanine, the CDR3 comprises 13 residues. CDR3 DNA is the only sequence kept; it has 39 bases, read in frame from the first base. TCRbeta CDR3 regions were amplified from genomic DNA by means of the immunoSEQ Assay, a bias-controlled multiplex PCR. The original methods were these. The number of nucleated cells in each sample was estimated from the amplification of reference gene primers within the assay. To quantify the absolute abundance of each unique TCRbeta CDR3 rearrangement, sequence reads were collapsed and filtered. For each sample, productive Simpson clonality was calculated by taking the square root of Simpson's diversity index across productive rearrangements. This is the immuneACCESS table as TCRdb keeps it, with only in-frame sequences that have V and J called. A part of the clones is gone; compared with another copy, unresolved V genes explain less than half, and the rest is unexplained. The D gene and trimming were derived from the DNA, and the V and J assignments and clone size from that table. For this sample there are approximately 190,000 clones; around four fifths appear just once. The ten largest clonotypes hold about 4.8% of the sample.

Beyond this particular receptor, the publication reports: The amount of clinical and demographic metadata varied by source and participant and was provided uncurated.

Each collaborating institution followed its own protocols to collect whole blood in K2EDTA tubes. For TCRbeta analysis, collaborators shipped samples as frozen whole blood, isolated PBMCs, or DNA extracted from either of those sample types. A remark on this clone: What antigen it recognizes has not been identified. Relative to the germline gene, one junction end is altered; a read error may explain this.

The clonotype was recovered from a woman younger than 45 with acute or convalescent COVID-19. The specimen was peripheral blood. Recombination linked TRBV29-1 to TRBJ2-1; the D gene is perhaps TRBD1, from 5 matching bases. The CDR3 reads as follows: CSVHLRARPVGLF. The DNA is TGCAGCGTTCATCTTAGAGCGAGACCCGTGGGGCTCTTC.